These 4 T cell receptor beta chains were all obtained from the same sample, sequenced in a study of CXCR3-negative and CXCR3-positive naive CD8 T cells. UMI labels and 5' RACE were used to prepare the TRB cDNA libraries. TCRdb reanalyzed the 5' RACE reads and collapses them to one entry per CDR3 protein, without DNA. This sample's table has around 66,000 distinct CDR3 sequences. Regarding the study as a whole: Greater hydrophobicity was found in TRB CDR3s of CXCR3-positive naive cells than of CXCR3-negative naive cells.

These receptors have no known antigen. Material: naive CXCR3+ CD8+ T cells from blood. The subset is: CD45RO-CCR7+CD27+CD95- naive CD8+ T cells expressing CXCR3 (TNR3+). All receptors derive from a human donor in good health. Some clones in this sample may be carry-over from other donors' samples.

The chain carries TRBV3-1 and TRBJ2-7; the D gene TCRdb calls, TRBD2, cannot be checked with no DNA. This CDR3 spans 14 amino acids. Germline V lookup: CDR1 LGHDT, CDR2 YNNKEL (reference sequence). The CDR3 region is CASSQEGLAYEQYF.

V usage is TRBV7-9 and J usage is TRBJ2-2. Germline lookup yields CDR1 SEHNR and CDR2 FQNEAQ (reference sequence). The length of the CDR3 is 13 residues. This chain's CDR3 is CASSYGVTGELFF.

This chain links TRBV7-3 with TRBJ2-5; TCRdb selects TRBD1, and the lack of DNA leaves this call unchecked. The germline V gene has CDR1 SGHTA and CDR2 FQGTGA. The CDR3 is 14 amino acids. CDR3: CASSLGGGAETQYF.

The V and J genes are TRBV6-5 and TRBJ2-5; with no DNA, the TCRdb D assignment of TRBD2 cannot be verified. The length of the CDR3 is 16 residues. From germline, CDR1 is MNHEY and CDR2 SVGAGI. CDR3 sequence reads: CASGLTDRFYEETQYF.